A single sample gave rise to the 25 T cell receptor beta chains below, sequenced in a study of blood T cell repertoires in COVID-19. The data were produced by immunoSEQ multiplex PCR, yet TCRdb's version contains in-frame clones alone and is incomplete. The table has under 90,000 clones, around 90% seen once. Sequencing was done on a sample of peripheral blood. The receptor source for this set is a woman aged 50 to 60 with COVID-19, enrolled during active disease.

This clone was seen only a few times. This chain uses TRBV11-3 with TRBJ2-2; 7 nucleotides agree with TRBD2. The CDR3 runs 15 residues. Germline lookup yields CDR1 SGHNT and CDR2 YENEEA. Trimming removed 4 bases from V and 2 bases from J; junction bases left unmatched: 4. CDR3 DNA: TGTGCCAGCAGCTGGAGCGGGGAAAACACCGGGGAGCTGTTTTTT. Translation: CASSWSGENTGELFF.

V usage is TRBV9 and J usage is TRBJ1-2; unclear D gene. The germline V gene encodes CDR1 SGDLS and CDR2 YYNGEE. The CDR3 is 11 amino acids. Trimming left V 5 bases short and J 2 bases short, with 4 bases between. The CDR3 DNA reads as TGTGCCAGCAGTCAGAACTATGGCTACACCTTC. Its translation: CASSQNYGYTF.

This chain uses TRBV6-1 with TRBJ2-3; 8 bases align to TRBD2. V lost 4 bases to trimming and J lost 3 bases; unmatched junction nucleotides: 21. Germline V gene sequence: CDR1 MNHNS, CDR2 SASEGT. The length of the CDR3 is 20 residues. The CDR3 loop is CASSVRNSPETGGKTDTQYF. The CDR3 DNA is TGTGCCAGCAGTGTAAGGAACAGCCCAGAAACGGGAGGGAAAACAGATACGCAGTATTTT.

This clone occurred once. The chain uses TRBV4-2 and TRBJ2-7; 8 positions agree with TRBD1. This CDR3 contains 15 residues. V lost 2 bases to trimming and J lost 6 bases; unmatched junction nucleotides: 9. Germline V gene data show CDR1 as LGHNA and CDR2 as YNFKEQ. CDR3 residues: CASSQHAGTGAEQYF. DNA of the CDR3: TGTGCCAGCAGCCAACATGCCGGGACAGGCGCCGAGCAGTACTTC.

The chain recombines TRBV29-1 with TRBJ2-1, with 12 nucleotides matching TRBD2. Looked up from germline, CDR1 is SQVTM and CDR2 is ANQGSEA. Germline trimming cut 8 bases from V and 6 bases from J; bases unmatched to any gene: 5. The CDR3 sequence is 13 residues long. The CDR3 DNA is TGCAGCTCCGGACTAGCGGGACCCAATGAGCAGTTCTTC. Its translation is CSSGLAGPNEQFF.

The chain's CDR3 is CAGGDEKLFF. The CDR3 bases are TGTGCCGGGGGGGATGAAAAACTGTTTTTT. The rearrangement joins TRBV6-5 to TRBJ1-4, with D possibly TRBD1 on 5 matching bases. Germline CDR1 MNHEY, CDR2 SVGAGI. The CDR3 sequence is 10 residues long. V lost 11 bases, J lost 6 bases, and 7 bases lay in between.

This clone appeared a single time. V is TRBV2 and J is TRBJ1-1; TRBD1 might be the D (5 bases). The V end was cut by 3 bases, the J end by 7 bases, with 6 bases between. The CDR3 length is 11 residues. Per the germline V gene, CDR1 is SNHLY and CDR2 is FYNNEI. The CDR3 is CASSEQGEAFF. As DNA, the CDR3 is TGTGCCAGCAGTGAGCAGGGTGAAGCTTTCTTT.

The gene calls are TRBV19 and TRBJ2-7; unclear D gene. The CDR3 extends over 12 amino acids. Deletions cut 2 bases from V and 6 bases from J, with 8 bases between. From germline, CDR1 is LNHDA and CDR2 SQIVND (reference sequence). The CDR3 coding sequence is TGTGCCAGTAGTATAATCTCGGGCGAGCAGTACTTC. The encoded protein is CASSIISGEQYF. The full variable domain, completed using reference TRBV19 and TRBJ2-7, is DGGITQSPKYLFRKEGQNVTLSCEQNLNHDAMYWYRQDPGQGLRLIYYSQIVNDFQKGDIAEGYSVSREKKESFPLTVTSAQKNPTAFYLCASSIISGEQYFGPGTRLTVT.

The chain uses TRBV11-3 and TRBJ1-4; 10 bases map to TRBD1. After removal of 5 bases from V and 4 bases from J, the junction contained 4 bases not matched to a gene. The CDR3 has 15 residues. CDR1 and CDR2 from the germline V gene are SGHNT and YENEEA. The CDR3 nucleotides are TGTGCCAGCAGCCGCCGGGACAGGGGTAATGAAAAACTGTTTTTT. It is translated as CASSRRDRGNEKLFF.

This clone was seen only once. The rearrangement uses TRBV15 and TRBJ2-7; 8 bases are shared with TRBD2. This CDR3 is 18 amino acids long. Germline lookup yields CDR1 LNHNV and CDR2 YYDKDF (reference sequence). V gave up 0 bases and J gave up 4 bases; unmatched junction bases: 14. CDR3: CATSRDRGGWSREYEQYF. The CDR3 coding sequence is TGTGCCACCAGCAGAGATCGGGGGGGCTGGTCGAGGGAATACGAGCAGTACTTC.

This chain joins TRBV5-1 and TRBJ2-7, with 9 nucleotides matching TRBD1. V gave up 2 bases and J gave up 5 bases; unmatched junction bases: 5. The CDR3 has 14 amino acids. Per germline, CDR1 SGHRS and CDR2 YFSETQ. CDR3 bases: TGCGCCAGCAGCTTCCGGGACAGGGCCCACGAGCAGTACTTC. This sequence encodes CASSFRDRAHEQYF.

The chain employs TRBV5-5 and TRBJ1-1; D is uncertain. The CDR3 totals 18 residues. The germline V gene encodes CDR1 SGHKS and CDR2 YYEKEE (reference sequence). V dropped 1 base and J dropped 0 bases, with 19 bases sitting between them. CDR3 sequence (DNA): TGTGCCAGCAGCTTGATGGGAGGGCCCGTCGGGGTGAACACTGAAGCTTTCTTT. Translated: CASSLMGGPVGVNTEAFF.

The chain is built from TRBV4-1 and TRBJ2-1, with D hard to call. This CDR3 comprises 14 residues. Germline V gene lookup returns CDR1 MGHRA and CDR2 YSYEKL. V lost 2 bases to trimming and J lost 5 bases, with 10 bases between them. CDR3 in amino acids: CASSQSPINNEQFF. The CDR3 DNA is TGCGCCAGCAGCCAATCGCCTATTAACAATGAGCAGTTCTTC.

The chain couples TRBV19 to TRBJ1-4; a weak D match, TRBD1 (5 bases). V lost 5 bases and J lost 8, with 15 bases in between. CDR3 length: 14 amino acids. Germline assignment: CDR1 LNHDA and CDR2 SQIVND (reference sequence). The CDR3, as DNA: TGTGCCAGTAGTCTGGGAGGGGAAGGAGAAAAACTGTTTTTT. Residues: CASSLGGEGEKLFF. Full variable domain (rest looked up from reference TRBV19 and TRBJ1-4): DGGITQSPKYLFRKEGQNVTLSCEQNLNHDAMYWYRQDPGQGLRLIYYSQIVNDFQKGDIAEGYSVSREKKESFPLTVTSAQKNPTAFYLCASSLGGEGEKLFFGSGTQLSVL.

The gene calls are TRBV27 and TRBJ1-5, with a possible D match to TRBD1 (5 bases). Deletions cut 6 bases from V and 1 base from J, with 10 bases between. CDR3 length equals 14 residues. Looked up from germline, CDR1 is MNHEY and CDR2 is SMNVEV (reference sequence). CDR3: CASRDPGSNQPQHF. CDR3 sequence (DNA): TGTGCCAGCAGAGACCCAGGGAGCAATCAGCCCCAGCATTTT.

The CDR3 DNA reads as TGTGCCAGCAGCCCTAGGGAGGCGGGTATAAATTACAATGAGCAGTTCTTC. Protein sequence: CASSPREAGINYNEQFF. V gene TRBV11-3 combines with J gene TRBJ2-1; a possible D gene is TRBD2 (6 bases). The CDR3 covers 17 residues. CDR1 is SGHNT, CDR2 YENEEA, per germline. Trimming shortened V by 5 bases and J by 4 bases, and 21 bases separated the two germline ends.

V usage is TRBV5-4 and J usage is TRBJ2-3; 7 nucleotides agree with TRBD2. The V gene's germline CDR1 is SGHNT and CDR2 YYREEE (reference sequence). The CDR3 is 16 amino acids. V shed 1 base, J shed 2 bases, and the junction held 7 bases outside the gene matches. This chain's CDR3 is CASSLLPAGNTDTQYF. The DNA of the CDR3 is TGTGCCAGCAGCTTGCTGCCAGCGGGGAACACAGATACGCAGTATTTT. Combining the CDR3 with reference TRBV5-4 and TRBJ2-3 gives the whole variable domain ETGVTQSPTHLIKTRGQQVTLRCSSQSGHNTVSWYQQALGQGPQFIFQYYREEENGRGNFPPRFSGLQFPNYSSELNVNALELDDSALYLCASSLLPAGNTDTQYFGPGTRLTVL.

The J gene is TRBJ2-3, the V gene TRBV4-1, with 13 bases identical to TRBD2. The trim removed 0 bases at V and 3 bases at J, leaving 3 bases unmatched. This CDR3 is built from 17 residues. Germline CDR1 is MGHRA and CDR2 is YSYEKL. The CDR3 reads CASSQELAGGRTDTQYF. CDR3 DNA: TGCGCCAGCAGCCAAGAACTAGCGGGAGGGAGAACAGATACGCAGTATTTT.

The chain has TRBV18 and TRBJ2-7; perhaps TRBD1 as D (6 bases). V lost 3 bases to trimming and J lost 5 bases, with 17 bases between them. Germline lookup yields CDR1 KGHSH and CDR2 LQKENI. The CDR3 extends over 15 amino acids. DNA for the CDR3: TGTGCCAGCTCACCGGACAGTACATGGGGCAACGAGCAGTACTTC. Protein sequence: CASSPDSTWGNEQYF.

This chain uses TRBV28 with TRBJ1-4; D may be TRBD1 (6 bases). Trimming took off 4 bases at V and 8 bases at J, with 14 bases between the two ends. The CDR3 runs to 14 residues. The V gene's germline CDR1 is MDHEN and CDR2 SYDVKM. DNA of the CDR3: TGTGCCAGCAGTTCCGCAGGGGAAGTCGAAAAACTGTTTTTT. Translating gives CASSSAGEVEKLFF.

The gene calls are TRBV21-1 and TRBJ2-5; TRBD1, as called in the table, went unchecked against the DNA. TRBV21-1 is deemed a pseudogene. This CDR3 has 18 residues. This chain's CDR3 is CASSNCSGTGHLEETQYF. In DNA, the CDR3 is TGTGCCAGCAGCAACTGTTCCGGGACAGGCCACTTAGAAGAGACCCAGTACTTC.

The count of this clone is one. The J gene is TRBJ2-7, the V gene TRBV30; 10 positions match TRBD2. J was trimmed by 8 bases and V by 7 bases; bases with no gene match: 11. The germline V gene encodes CDR1 GTSNPN and CDR2 SVGIG (reference sequence). CDR3 length equals 13 residues. The CDR3 nucleotides read TGTGCCTCCGAGACTAGCGGGCGTCTCAAGCAGTACTTC. Residues: CASETSGRLKQYF.

This chain joins TRBV3-1 (or the pseudogene TRBV3-2) and TRBJ1-5; 7 bases match TRBD1. This CDR3 region has 15 residues. CDR1 is LGHDT, CDR2 YNNKEL, per germline (reference sequence). Trimming cost V 1 base and J 4 bases; bases outside gene matches: 4. The DNA of the CDR3 is TGTGCCAGCAGCCAAGGGCAGGGGGATAATCAGCCCCAGCATTTT. Residues: CASSQGQGDNQPQHF.

In DNA form, the CDR3 reads TGCGCCAGCAGCTTGGGCCTGCTGACAGATTTGCGCGCCACCGGGGAGCTGTTTTTT. Protein product: CASSLGLLTDLRATGELFF. This chain joins TRBV5-1 and TRBJ2-2; possible D gene TRBD1, 5 bases. Germline assignment: CDR1 SGHRS and CDR2 YFSETQ. CDR3 length: 19 residues. Trimming removed 0 bases from V and 4 bases from J, with 22 bases in between.

In this sample, this clone turned up many times. V usage is TRBV12-3 or TRBV12-4 and J usage is TRBJ2-7; 8 bases match TRBD2. The ends lost 5 bases at V and 3 bases at J; junction bases unmatched: 3. The CDR3 runs 13 residues. CDR3 bases: TGTGCCAGCAGTCCCGGGACTAGCTACGAGCAGTACTTC. It encodes CASSPGTSYEQYF.